This T cell receptor (beta chain) was sequenced for a study of tumor-infiltrating lymphocytes in localized non-small cell lung cancer. Overall study findings and caveats: TCR sequencing covered a subset of patients with enough tissue. T-cell fraction did not differ between immunotypes IM1 and IM2. Each assay used a separate piece of the same tissue. TCRbeta sequencing showed higher T cell infiltration in tumors than uninvolved lung.

The V end lost 6 bases, the J end lost 1 base, and 16 bases lay between the germline ends. Germline V CDR1 and CDR2: SGHRS, YFSETQ. The CDR3 extends over 15 amino acids. This clone was detected a few times. What it binds is not known. Data came from immunoSEQ multiplex PCR; TCRdb stores just in-frame clones and leaves some out. The sample shows around 15,000 clones, 80% of them seen only once. The receptor comes from a human donor with non-small cell lung cancer. The rearrangement joins TRBV5-1 to TRBJ1-2; perhaps TRBD1 as D (6 bases). Source material: uninvolved lung tissue not adjacent to the tumor. The CDR3 DNA sequence: TGCGCCAGCAACCCACCGGGGGGCCTTAACTATGGCTACACCTTC. It codes for CASNPPGGLNYGYTF.